This is a list of T cell receptor beta chains from one sample in a study of glioma-infiltrating T cells after dendritic cell vaccination. Only in-frame clones appear in the TCRdb table, and some are missing; sequencing was by immunoSEQ multiplex PCR. The table includes tens of thousands of clones, about 85% detected once. Sequenced material: blood, taken before dendritic cell vaccination. Source of these receptors: a human donor with glioblastoma. Each CDR3 is given with its conserved first and last residue. The D gene is left open where the match is weak. For some rows the clone size is stated as once, few or many, or as a class when expanded; others skip it.

v_gene	j_gene	d_gene	len	abundance	CDR3nt	CDR3aa
TRBV10-3	TRBJ2-7	-	14	-	TGTGCCATCAGTGGGGGGTCAGGGGCCTACGAGCAGTACTTC	CAISGGSGAYEQYF
TRBV21-1	TRBJ2-5	-	20	-	TGTGCCAGCAGCAAAGCAGTCCTAGCGGGAGCCACCTCCCTTGGGGAGACCCAGTACTTC	CASSKAVLAGATSLGETQYF
TRBV7-7	TRBJ2-1	TRBD2	17	once	TGTGCCAGCAGCTTGGCTACCAGCGGGGGGGCCCTCAATGAGCAGTTCTTC	CASSLATSGGALNEQFF
TRBV4-2	TRBJ2-3	-	14	-	TGTGCCAGCAGCCAAGATTCCGGGGCAGATACGCAGTATTTT	CASSQDSGADTQYF
TRBV9	TRBJ1-2	TRBD1	14	-	TGTGCCAGCAGCGTAGATATCAGGGGGCAGGGCTACACCTTC	CASSVDIRGQGYTF
TRBV18	TRBJ2-1	-	13	-	TGTGCCAGCTCACCAGGCAGGGTAGATGAGCAGTTCTTC	CASSPGRVDEQFF
TRBV29-1	TRBJ2-1	-	11	-	TGCAGCGTTGCCGGCTACAATGAGCAGTTCTTC	CSVAGYNEQFF
TRBV6-5	TRBJ1-4	TRBD1	14	-	TGTGCCAGCAGTTTCGGGACAGGGAATGAAAAACTGTTTTTT	CASSFGTGNEKLFF
TRBV6-6	TRBJ2-1	TRBD1	16	-	TGTGCCAGCAGGGACACGGGACAGGGGAGCGGGAATGAGCAGTTCTTC	CASRDTGQGSGNEQFF
TRBV5-1	TRBJ2-1	TRBD1	16	-	TGCGCCAGCAGCATGTCGACAGGGGCGATCTACAATGAGCAGTTCTTC	CASSMSTGAIYNEQFF
TRBV4-3	TRBJ1-5	-	15	-	TGCGCCAGCAGCCAAGACGGGAACGACAATCAGCCCCAGCATTTT	CASSQDGNDNQPQHF
TRBV5-4	TRBJ1-3	-	16	-	TGTGCCAGCAGCTTTGGCAGGGCTAATTCTGGAAACACCATATATTTT	CASSFGRANSGNTIYF
TRBV7-6	TRBJ2-7	-	13	-	TGTGCCAGCAGCTTAGCGGGAGCCAACGAGCAGTACTTC	CASSLAGANEQYF
TRBV5-1	TRBJ2-7	TRBD1	14	-	TGCGCCAGCAGCCTTCCGGGACAGAGCGACGAGCAGTACTTC	CASSLPGQSDEQYF
TRBV9	TRBJ1-2	-	15	-	TGTGCCAGCACCCTCATGGGGGGGTCCCCCTATGGCTACACCTTC	CASTLMGGSPYGYTF
TRBV6-4	TRBJ1-1	-	13	-	TGTGCCAGCAGTGAGATCAGGGGCACTGAAGCTTTCTTT	CASSEIRGTEAFF
TRBV14	TRBJ2-7	TRBD1	14	-	TGTGCCAGCAGCCAATATCAGGGGGCGTCCGAGCAGTACTTC	CASSQYQGASEQYF
TRBV18	TRBJ1-1	-	13	-	TGTGCCAGCTCACCAACACAGAACACTGAAGCTTTCTTT	CASSPTQNTEAFF
TRBV11-3	TRBJ1-1	-	13	-	TGTGCCAGCAGCTTACCAGGGAACACTGAAGCTTTCTTT	CASSLPGNTEAFF
TRBV30	TRBJ2-5	TRBD2	13	-	TGTGCCTGGGGTAGCGGGGGCAAAGAGACCCAGTACTTC	CAWGSGGKETQYF
TRBV2	TRBJ2-1	TRBD2	17	-	TGTGCCAGCAGTGAAGCGCCCAGCGGGGTAACTTACAATGAGCAGTTCTTC	CASSEAPSGVTYNEQFF
TRBV7-3	TRBJ1-1	TRBD1	16	-	TGTGCCAGCAGCTTAACCCCGACAGGGATGAACACTGAAGCTTTCTTT	CASSLTPTGMNTEAFF
TRBV7-3	TRBJ2-3	TRBD2	15	-	TGTGCCAGCAGCTTACAAGCGGGAGGCCGAGATACGCAGTATTTT	CASSLQAGGRDTQYF
TRBV4-2	TRBJ1-2	TRBD1	16	few	TGTGCCAGCAGCCAAGAAGTGACAGGGGCGCTTTATGGCTACACCTTC	CASSQEVTGALYGYTF
TRBV7-2	TRBJ1-5	-	14	-	TGTGCCAGCAGCTTCGGGGGGCAGAATCAGCCCCAGCATTTT	CASSFGGQNQPQHF
TRBV7-2	TRBJ2-5	TRBD1	15	-	TGTGCCAGCAGCCCTCTGGACAGGGGAGGACAGACCCAGTACTTC	CASSPLDRGGQTQYF
TRBV5-4	TRBJ2-2	-	13	-	TGTGCCAGCAGCTCTAGCATCACCGGGGAGCTGTTTTTT	CASSSSITGELFF
TRBV27	TRBJ1-2	TRBD1	16	-	TGTGCCAGCAGCTCCCCTCGGACAGGGTTGATCTATGGCTACACCTTC	CASSSPRTGLIYGYTF
TRBV10-2	TRBJ1-2	-	13	-	TGCGCCAGCAGTGATAACAGCGGATATGGCTACACCTTC	CASSDNSGYGYTF
TRBV5-6	TRBJ2-7	TRBD2	14	-	TGTGCCAGCAGCCTAGCGGGGGCCGCCTACGAGCAGTACTTC	CASSLAGAAYEQYF
TRBV4-3	TRBJ2-1	TRBD2	19	few	TGCGCCAGCAGCCAAGACTCTACCGGACTAGCGGGAGCCAACAATGAGCAGTTCTTC	CASSQDSTGLAGANNEQFF
TRBV7-3	TRBJ1-2	TRBD1	16	-	TGTGCCAGCAGCTTAAATTCCCTTCCAGGGGGCGATGGCTACACCTTC	CASSLNSLPGGDGYTF
TRBV5-1	TRBJ1-5	-	14	-	TGCGCCAGCAGCTTGGAAGGGGTAGGGCAGCCCCAGCATTTT	CASSLEGVGQPQHF
TRBV7-2	TRBJ2-3	TRBD2	17	-	TGTGCCAGCAGCGGATCACTAGCGGGAGGCCGGACAGATACGCAGTATTTT	CASSGSLAGGRTDTQYF
TRBV9	TRBJ2-1	TRBD2	16	-	TGTGCCAGCAGCTCCCGTACTAGCGGGAGTTCGTATGAGCAGTTCTTC	CASSSRTSGSSYEQFF
TRBV10-3	TRBJ2-1	TRBD1	15	-	TGTGCCATCAGGATGACAGGGGTCGCCTACAATGAGCAGTTCTTC	CAIRMTGVAYNEQFF
TRBV6-5	TRBJ2-2	-	15	few	TGTGCCAGCAGTTACCATACGGGAGACACCGGGGAGCTGTTTTTT	CASSYHTGDTGELFF
TRBV21-1	TRBJ1-2	-	15	-	TGTGCCAGCAGCAACCAACACCAAGCTAACTATGGCTACACCTTC	CASSNQHQANYGYTF
TRBV5-1	TRBJ1-5	TRBD1	15	-	TGCGCCAGCAGCTTGGGCCAGGGGGCATTTCAGCCCCAGCATTTT	CASSLGQGAFQPQHF
TRBV13	TRBJ1-2	-	14	-	TGTGCCAGCAGCTTAGAGGGGAGGGCCTATGGCTACACCTTC	CASSLEGRAYGYTF
TRBV11-2	TRBJ2-1	-	13	-	TGTGCCAGCAGCTTACGAGGGGGAAATGAGCAGTTCTTC	CASSLRGGNEQFF
TRBV2	TRBJ1-2	TRBD1	13	once	TGTGCCAGCAGATCCGGGACAGGGAATGGCTACACCTTC	CASRSGTGNGYTF
TRBV9	TRBJ1-6	TRBD1	16	-	TGTGCCAGCAGCCTAACGACAGGGAAACGCAATTCCCCCCTCCACTTT	CASSLTTGKRNSPLHF
TRBV10-1	TRBJ2-1	TRBD2	15	-	TGCGCCAGCAGTGAAGCGGGAGGTCCACGGAATGAGCAGTTCTTC	CASSEAGGPRNEQFF
TRBV5-6	TRBJ1-1	TRBD1	18	-	TGTGCCAGCAGGGCTAGAGCAGGGGGTAATTTGGTGAACACTGAAGCTTTCTTT	CASRARAGGNLVNTEAFF
TRBV13	TRBJ1-1	-	16	-	TGTGCCAGCCCCCAACCGCCGGCAGGATGGAACACTGAAGCTTTCTTT	CASPQPPAGWNTEAFF
TRBV5-6	TRBJ2-3	TRBD2	16	-	TGTGCCAGCAGCTTGGCCGGACTAGCGGTCACAGATACGCAGTATTTT	CASSLAGLAVTDTQYF
TRBV7-2	TRBJ1-3	-	16	-	TGTGCCAGCAGCTTAGGTTCGTCAGACTCTGGAAACACCATATATTTT	CASSLGSSDSGNTIYF
TRBV9	TRBJ2-5	-	14	-	TGTGCCAGCAGCGTCCCTACAGGGCAAGAGACCCAGTACTTC	CASSVPTGQETQYF
TRBV5-4	TRBJ2-3	-	16	-	TGTGCCAGCAGCTTGGATGCGCTTTCTAGCACAGATACGCAGTATTTT	CASSLDALSSTDTQYF
TRBV2	TRBJ1-4	TRBD1	14	-	TGTGCCAGCGGACCCGGGACAGGGGATGAAAAACTGTTTTTT	CASGPGTGDEKLFF
TRBV19	TRBJ2-1	TRBD2	13	-	TGTGCCAGCCAGCTAAGCGGGAGAGATGAGCAGTTCTTC	CASQLSGRDEQFF
TRBV6-8	TRBJ2-5	TRBD2	18	-	TGTGCCAGCAGTTCCCTTCCCAGCGGGGCAAGGGCGGGAGAGACCCAGTACTTC	CASSSLPSGARAGETQYF
TRBV6-1	TRBJ1-5	TRBD1	14	few	TGTGCCAGTGAATCAGGGGGACTCAATCAGCCCCAGCATTTT	CASESGGLNQPQHF
TRBV25-1	TRBJ1-2	-	15	-	TGTGCCAGCAGTGAATCCCTTTTTGGGAGCTATGGCTACACCTTC	CASSESLFGSYGYTF
TRBV19	TRBJ1-1	TRBD1	17	-	TGTGCCAGTAGTACCCGACAGGGTTTCGTGGGGGACACTGAAGCTTTCTTT	CASSTRQGFVGDTEAFF
TRBV11-2	TRBJ1-4	-	15	-	TGTGCCAGCAGCTTTAGGGAGTCTGGAGGGGAAAAACTGTTTTTT	CASSFRESGGEKLFF